Shown below are 31 T cell receptor beta chains from a single sample sequenced in a study of tumor and adjacent non-tumor tissue in lung cancer. Three rounds of nested PCR, following a modified ARM-PCR protocol, produced the TCRbeta library. TCRdb passed the multiplex PCR reads through MiXCR, listing each CDR3 protein once. Of some 70,000 distinct CDR3 sequences in the sample, around 70% were seen once. No cell sorting was done before RNA was extracted from the tissue. Distant lung tissue was collected more than 3 cm away from the tumor edge. Material: distant non-tumor lung tissue. These receptors all come from a woman in her forties or fifties with non-small cell lung cancer.

Regarding this clonotype: The junction and the germline gene differ at one end; a read error may be behind it. The chain is built from TRBV7-9 and TRBJ1-4; maybe TRBD1 (6 bases). Germline V gives CDR1 SEHNR, CDR2 FQNEAQ (reference sequence). The length of the CDR3 is 15 residues. CDR3: CAGSPEARGAEKLFF. CDR3 nucleotide sequence: TGTGCCGGCAGTCCAGAGGCCCGGGGGGCTGAAAAACTGTTTTTT.

On this clonotype: This CDR3 fails to terminate in the conserved phenylalanine or tryptophan, so it likely reflects a read error. The genes are TRBV5-5 and TRBJ2-1, with D perhaps TRBD1 (6 bases). Trimming took 3 bases from V and 12 from J, leaving 22 bases between them. The CDR3 contains 15 residues. Germline V lookup: CDR1 SGHKS, CDR2 YYEKEE (reference sequence). In DNA form, the CDR3 reads TGTGCCAGCAGCTACTCAATTACAGGGACGGATGTGCAGTTCTTA. Amino acids: CASSYSITGTDVQFL.

In regard to this clonotype: The CDR3 ends on some other residue instead of the conserved phenylalanine or tryptophan, so this is likely a read error. This chain uses TRBV7-9 with TRBJ2-5; D gene ambiguous. V dropped 6 bases and J dropped 5 bases, with 22 bases sitting between them. Germline CDR1 and CDR2: SEHNR and FQNEAQ (reference sequence). The CDR3 runs 16 residues. CDR3 protein: CASSLLPTRLSETQYV. CDR3 DNA: TGTGCCAGCAGTTTACTTCCCACCAGGCTGTCGGAGACCCAGTACGTC.

A note on this clonotype: Being one base from a much bigger clone, this may be a read error. The chain employs TRBV13 and TRBJ2-2, with TRBD1 identical over 9 bases. The CDR3 is made up of 15 amino acids. In germline, CDR1 is PRHDT, CDR2 FYEKMQ (reference sequence). The CDR3: CASSSGTGSTGDLFF. The DNA of the CDR3 is TGTGCCAGCAGCTCCGGGACAGGGTCTACCGGGGATCTGTTTTTT.

This clonotype was counted ten times or more. The chain carries TRBV20-1 and TRBJ2-7; D may be TRBD1 (5 bases). The CDR3 has 13 amino acids. Between the trimmed V and J ends, which lost 6 bases and 0 bases, there was a span of 12 bases. Germline values: CDR1 DFQATT, CDR2 SNEGSKA (reference sequence). This chain's CDR3 is CSAQLGLSYEQYF. The DNA of the CDR3 is TGCAGTGCCCAATTGGGGCTCTCCTACGAGCAGTACTTC.

Notes on this clonotype: Likely a read error: the CDR3 ends without its conserved phenylalanine or tryptophan. This sequence joins TRBV4-3 and TRBJ2-7, with TRBD2 matching over 15 bases. Germline-derived CDR1 and CDR2 are LGHNA and YSLEER. This CDR3 contains 18 residues. The CDR3: CASSHGLAGGPLRDEQYL. The CDR3 nucleotides are TGCGCCAGTAGCCACGGACTAGCGGGAGGGCCCCTTAGGGACGAGCAGTACCTC.

There are a few counts of this clonotype. Being one base from a much bigger clone, this may be a read error. This chain uses TRBV20-1 with TRBJ1-2; possibly TRBD1 for D (5 bases). The CDR3 has 12 residues. From germline, CDR1 is DFQATT and CDR2 SNEGSKA (reference sequence). The CDR3, as DNA: TGCAGGTGGTTACAGGAAGGCTATGGCTACACCTTC. It yields the protein CRWLQEGYGYTF.

This clonotype was seen at least ten times. This chain uses TRBV20-1 with TRBJ2-1; the match to TRBD2 covers 12 bases. The CDR3 runs 14 residues. Trimming removed 5 bases from V and 9 bases from J; junction bases left unmatched: 8. Germline V gives CDR1 DFQATT, CDR2 SNEGSKA (reference sequence). The CDR3 DNA sequence: TGCAGTGCTGCACCGGGACTAGCGGGCGGTGAGCAGTTCTTC. Its translation is CSAAPGLAGGEQFF.

As concerns this clonotype: A read error may account for a junction end that differs from germline. The chain is built from TRBV6-2 or TRBV6-3 and TRBJ1-1; 8 bases fit TRBD1. Germline V gene data show CDR1 as MNHEY and CDR2 as SVGEGT. This CDR3 region has 15 residues. Written as DNA, the CDR3 is TGTGCCAGCGGCGGTGACAGGGGCGGGTACACTGAAGCTCTCTTT. As protein: CASGGDRGGYTEALF.

The V call is TRBV20-1, the J call TRBJ2-1; the match to TRBD2 covers 11 bases. V lost 5 bases and J lost 6; bases outside the gene matches: 12. The germline V gene encodes CDR1 DFQATT and CDR2 SNEGSKA (reference sequence). This CDR3 comprises 16 residues. The CDR3 here is CSAERGGTSGCNEQFF. CDR3 in DNA: TGCAGTGCTGAGAGAGGGGGGACTAGCGGATGCAATGAGCAGTTCTTC.

This clonotype has just a few counts. This sequence joins TRBV2 and TRBJ2-7; D remains unclear. There are 12 residues in the CDR3. The germline V gene has CDR1 SNHLY and CDR2 FYNNEI. Trimming took 2 bases from V and 1 from J, leaving 3 bases between them. The CDR3 sequence is CASSEQSYEQYF. The CDR3 DNA reads as TGTGCCAGCAGTGAACAATCCTACGAGCAGTACTTC.

Remarks on this clonotype: Compared with germline, one end of the junction differs, possibly owing to a read error. The genes are TRBV20-1 and TRBJ2-3, with D uncertain. Germline loops: CDR1 DFQATT, CDR2 SNEGSKA (reference sequence). The CDR3 is made up of 11 amino acids. In DNA form, the CDR3 reads TGCAGTGCTACCGAAAGAGATATGCAGTATTTT. This codes for CSATERDMQYF.

The table lists this clonotype with a few counts. A much larger clone differs from this one at a single base, so this may be a read error. The chain combines TRBV20-1 with TRBJ1-1; D is unclear. The V gene's germline CDR1 is DFQATT and CDR2 SNEGSKA (reference sequence). This CDR3 comprises 12 residues. CDR3 loop: CNARMGFTEAFF. CDR3 sequence (DNA): TGCAATGCTCGCATGGGGTTCACTGAAGCTTTCTTT.

As for this clonotype: This may be a read error, as it is one base from a much larger clone. This rearrangement joins TRBV20-1 to TRBJ2-1, with TRBD2 identical over 7 bases. The CDR3 has 12 residues. Germline V gene sequence: CDR1 DFQATT, CDR2 SNEGSKA (reference sequence). The CDR3 nucleotides read TGCAGAGCTAGAGACACCAGCGGGATCCCGTTCTTC. This codes for CRARDTSGIPFF.

This clonotype was detected a few times. This CDR3 reads CSVDSPHGPYNEQFF. Written as DNA, the CDR3 is TGCAGCGTTGATTCTCCTCACGGACCCTACAATGAGCAGTTCTTC. The genes are TRBV29-1 and TRBJ2-1; D not certain. Germline assignment: CDR1 SQVTM and CDR2 ANQGSEA. The V gene lost 3 bases and the J gene lost 2 bases, with 14 bases spanning the gap. CDR3 length: 15 amino acids.

Regarding this clonotype: A much larger clonotype is one base distant, so this may be a read error. This chain joins TRBV6-5 and TRBJ2-7; 7 nucleotides align to TRBD2. Germline CDR1 is MNHEY and CDR2 is SVGAGI. The CDR3 totals 15 residues. The CDR3: CTSSYSASGSYEQYF. The DNA of the CDR3 is TGTACCAGCAGTTACTCGGCTAGCGGCTCCTACGAGCAGTACTTC.

Remarks on this clonotype: It may be a read error: a sequence one base away is much more abundant. This chain uses TRBV20-1 with TRBJ1-3; TRBD1 aligns across 12 bases. This CDR3 is 15 amino acids long. The germline CDR1 and CDR2 sequences are DFQATT and SNEGSKA (reference sequence). CDR3 sequence (DNA): TGCAATGCTAGAGGGCTGGGACAGGGGGCAAACACCATATATTTT. Translating it yields CNARGLGQGANTIYF.

The chain combines TRBV29-1 with TRBJ1-6; D is possibly TRBD1 (6 bases). The CDR3 is 12 residues long. Germline loops: CDR1 SQVTM, CDR2 ANQGSEA. Trimming pared 7 bases from V and 12 bases from J, leaving 16 bases between. CDR3 protein: CSARDMFGPLHF. CDR3 bases: TGCAGCGCCAGGGACATGTTTGGACCCCTCCACTTT.

For this clonotype: A much larger clonotype is one base distant, so this may be a read error. The rearrangement uses TRBV6-1 and TRBJ2-7; the D is unclear. V was cut by 6 bases and J by 3 bases, with 6 bases left in between. From germline, CDR1 is MNHNS and CDR2 SASEGT. This CDR3 has 11 residues. This CDR3 reads CASRSNYEQYF. The CDR3 coding sequence is TGTGCCAGCAGGAGTAACTACGAGCAGTACTTC.

This clonotype came up many times. The V and J genes are TRBV12-3 or TRBV12-4 and TRBJ1-1; D is ambiguous. V gave up 2 bases and J gave up 7 bases, with 8 bases separating them. The CDR3 has 12 residues. The CDR3 DNA reads TGTGCCAGCAGTTTAAAGACACTTGAAGCTTTCTTT. The encoded protein is CASSLKTLEAFF.

On this clonotype: Relative to the germline gene, one junction end is altered; a read error may explain this. The chain has TRBV19 and TRBJ1-2; 7 bases match TRBD1. The CDR3 extends over 13 amino acids. Germline V gene data show CDR1 as LNHDA and CDR2 as SQIVND (reference sequence). CDR3 region: CARRGTDVYGYTF. CDR3 DNA sequence: TGTGCCCGTCGTGGGACAGACGTCTATGGTTACACCTTC.

The rearrangement joins TRBV30 to TRBJ2-5; 10 bases fit TRBD2. The CDR3 totals 16 residues. After removal of 2 bases from V and 1 base from J, the junction contained 7 bases not matched to a gene. Germline CDR1 GTSNPN, CDR2 SVGIG (reference sequence). The CDR3 loop reads CAWSKRSGGFQETQYF. The CDR3 bases are TGTGCCTGGAGTAAGCGTAGCGGGGGGTTCCAAGAGACCCAGTACTTC.

On this clonotype itself: A read error may be the cause here, since a much bigger clone is one base away. The rearrangement links TRBV4-1 to TRBJ1-2, with 9 positions matching TRBD1. The junction had 14 bases not matched to a gene; V was cut back by 3 bases and J by 6 bases. This CDR3 is built from 17 residues. Germline V gene sequence: CDR1 MGHRA, CDR2 YSYEKL. In DNA, the CDR3 is TGCGCCAGCAGCCATTCACGTTCCTGGACAGGGGATCATGGCTACACCTTC. Its protein product is CASSHSRSWTGDHGYTF.

In its sample, this clonotype was seen many times. The chain combines TRBV6-2 or TRBV6-3 with TRBJ2-5, with D hard to call. CDR3 length equals 11 residues. From germline, CDR1 is MNHEY and CDR2 SVGEGT. V gave up 4 bases and J gave up 4 bases, with 4 bases separating them. The CDR3, as DNA: TGTGCCAGCAGTTCCCCAGAGACCCAGTACTTC. Translation: CASSSPETQYF.

On this clonotype: This may stem from a read error, because a much larger clone lies one nucleotide away. V and J are TRBV4-1 and TRBJ2-7; TRBD2 matches at 9 bases. The CDR3 runs 16 residues. From germline, CDR1 is MGHRA and CDR2 YSYEKL. Losses at the gene ends were 0 bases for V and 6 bases for J; bases not matched to a gene: 9. The DNA for the CDR3 is TGCGCCAGCAGCCAAGATCCGGCTAGCGGGGCCTTCGAGCAGTACTTC. Translation gives CASSQDPASGAFEQYF.

In the case of this clonotype: At one of its ends the junction is not consistent with the germline gene, which may arise from a read error. This sequence joins TRBV4-1 and TRBJ1-1; D not certain. The germline CDR1 and CDR2 sequences are MGHRA and YSYEKL. This CDR3 comprises 16 residues. The CDR3 here is CASGQDQYRLNTEAFF. The CDR3 DNA reads TGCGCCAGCGGCCAAGACCAGTATCGATTGAACACTGAAGCTTTCTTT.

This clonotype was counted at least ten times. This chain connects TRBV20-1 to TRBJ2-7, with D perhaps matching TRBD1 (6 bases). Per germline, CDR1 DFQATT and CDR2 SNEGSKA (reference sequence). Between the trimmed V and J ends, which lost 2 bases and 3 bases, there was a span of 14 bases. There are 14 residues in the CDR3. The CDR3 region has the DNA TGCAGTGCTAGACAGACAGGAGGAAACTACGAGCAGTACTTC. Its translation is CSARQTGGNYEQYF.

With regard to this clonotype: As the CDR3 is not closed by the conserved phenylalanine or tryptophan, this likely results from a read error. Because the CDR3's place on the DNA is in doubt, the DNA is left out and the CDR3 is given as listed by TCRdb. J is TRBJ1-5 and V is TRBV6-2 or TRBV6-3. The CDR3 is made up of 13 amino acids, end residues included. Germline V gene data show CDR1 as MNHEY and CDR2 as SVGEGT. CDR3 sequence: CASSYLKGPSQHS.

For this clonotype: An end of the junction does not agree with germline; a read error may underlie this. The chain carries TRBV10-3 and TRBJ1-5; 10 bases are shared with TRBD1. The CDR3 length is 17 residues. Germline CDR1 is ENHRY and CDR2 is SYGVKD. CDR3 amino acids: CVISGDPGTGDNQPQHF. In DNA, the CDR3 is TGTGTCATCAGTGGGGATCCCGGGACAGGGGACAATCAACCCCAGCATTTT.

Comment on this clonotype: The junction departs from the called germline gene at one end, perhaps through a read error. This chain uses TRBV20-1 with TRBJ1-5; D gene unclear. The length of the CDR3 is 14 residues. Germline-derived CDR1 and CDR2 are DFQATT and SNEGSKA (reference sequence). CDR3 sequence (DNA): TGCAGTGCTAGTAAGGTACAGCTTAATCAGGCCCAGCATTTT. Residues: CSASKVQLNQAQHF.

Details on this clonotype: Relative to the germline gene, one junction end is altered; a read error may explain this. The V gene is TRBV5-1, the J gene TRBJ2-1, with D uncertain. Germline CDR1 reads SGHRS; CDR2 reads YFSETQ. The CDR3 is 13 amino acids. In DNA form, the CDR3 reads TGCGCCAGCATCTTGTTGGGTTCGAATGAGCGGTTCTTC. Protein: CASILLGSNERFF. Drawing the rest from reference TRBV5-1 and TRBJ2-1, the complete variable domain is KAGVTQTPRYLIKTRGQQVTLSCSPISGHRSVSWYQQTPGQGLQFLFEYFSETQRNKGNFPGRFSGRQFSNSRSEMNVSTLELGDSALYLCASILLGSNERFFGPGTRLTVL.